The 30 T cell receptor beta chains in this list originate from one sample, sequenced in a study of blood T cells in healthy people across ages. Primed by a sample-barcoded 5' primer and a J-beta primer mix, a second PCR proceeded for about 7 to 11 cycles. TCRdb reprocessed the 5' RACE reads with MiXCR, giving one entry per CDR3 protein. Among hundreds of thousands of distinct CDR3 sequences listed, around 25% were seen once. A further study also used this sample, focusing on T cells of mothers and their children.

The sample comprised blood. These receptors were obtained from a boy aged 5-17 years in good health.

The chain uses TRBV4-1 and TRBJ1-2; D not resolved. The CDR3 has 13 residues. Per the germline V gene, CDR1 is MGHRA and CDR2 is YSYEKL. Deletions cut 0 bases from V and 5 bases from J, with 7 bases between. CDR3 sequence (DNA): TGCGCCAGCAGCCAAGATACGGAATATGGCTACACCTTC. Protein product: CASSQDTEYGYTF.

The chain recombines TRBV5-1 with TRBJ2-3; TRBD2 matches at 7 bases. The CDR3 has 14 amino acids. Germline values: CDR1 SGHRS, CDR2 YFSETQ. With 7 bases clipped from V and 0 bases from J, the junction kept 5 bases outside the gene matches. CDR3 coding DNA: TGCGCCAGCTCAAGCGGGGTGAGCACAGATACGCAGTATTTT. Translating gives CASSSGVSTDTQYF. Full variable domain (rest looked up from reference TRBV5-1 and TRBJ2-3): KAGVTQTPRYLIKTRGQQVTLSCSPISGHRSVSWYQQTPGQGLQFLFEYFSETQRNKGNFPGRFSGRQFSNSRSEMNVSTLELGDSALYLCASSSGVSTDTQYFGPGTRLTVL.

The CDR3 nucleotides are TGTGCCAGCAGCCAAGACCTAAGGACCCAGTACTTC. Translating it yields CASSQDLRTQYF. The J gene is TRBJ2-5, the V gene TRBV3-1, with no clear D. V was trimmed by 0 bases and J by 7 bases, leaving 6 bases between them. The CDR3 has 12 amino acids. The germline CDR1 and CDR2 sequences are LGHDT and YNNKEL (reference sequence).

About this clonotype itself: Its ends do not fully match the called genes, so a read error is possible. The chain carries TRBV18 and TRBJ1-5; possibly TRBD1 for D (5 bases). Germline CDR1 is KGHSH and CDR2 is LQKENI. There are 14 residues in the CDR3. As DNA, the CDR3 is TGTGCCAGCTCCCCGGGGTGGGGCAATCAGCTCCAGCATTTT. Amino acids: CASSPGWGNQLQHF.

Only a few counts were recorded for this clonotype. The chain has TRBV20-1 and TRBJ2-7; D is perhaps TRBD1 (6 bases). This CDR3 has 14 residues. Germline V lookup: CDR1 DFQATT, CDR2 SNEGSKA (reference sequence). The V end was cut by 1 base, the J end by 5 bases, with 15 bases between. CDR3 DNA sequence: TGCAGTGCTAGAGTTGGAACAGGGCCCGACGAGCAGTACTTC. This translates into CSARVGTGPDEQYF.

V is TRBV29-1 and J is TRBJ2-3; a weak D match, TRBD2 (7 bases). V shed 3 bases and J shed 4 bases, with 14 bases lying between them. The CDR3 has 14 amino acids. Germline-derived CDR1 and CDR2 are SQVTM and ANQGSEA. The CDR3 here is CSVDGPGGSDTQYF. The CDR3 DNA reads TGCAGCGTTGATGGCCCGGGGGGCTCAGATACGCAGTATTTT.

This clonotype has more than one count but fewer than ten. V gene TRBV7-9 combines with J gene TRBJ2-1, with TRBD2 matching over 8 bases. The closer fit of TRBJ2-5 to the DNA end suggests the J call may be wrong. The germline CDR1 and CDR2 sequences are SEHNR and FQNEAQ (reference sequence). The CDR3 is 18 residues long. For the CDR3, the DNA is TGTGCCAGCAGCCACCCCCGGGTTAGCGGGACGAGAGGGGAGACCCAGTACTTC. Translation gives CASSHPRVSGTRGETQYF.

The rearrangement uses TRBV29-1 and TRBJ2-3; tentative D call: TRBD2 (6 bases). The CDR3 has 15 residues. V shed 0 bases and J shed 4 bases, with 14 bases lying between them. CDR1 is SQVTM and CDR2 is ANQGSEA in the germline V gene. The CDR3 protein is CSVEDTTRTPDTQYF. The CDR3 DNA reads TGCAGCGTTGAAGACACGACTAGAACTCCAGATACGCAGTATTTT.

This clonotype showed up just a few times. The rearrangement joins TRBV7-2 to TRBJ1-5; D is possibly TRBD1 (5 bases). Trimming shortened V by 4 bases and J by 3 bases, and 13 bases separated the two germline ends. Germline V lookup: CDR1 SGHTA, CDR2 FQGNSA. The CDR3 runs 15 residues. The CDR3 nucleotides read TGTGCCAGCAGCTCCTCGGGACGGCCCAATCAGCCCCAGCATTTT. The encoded protein is CASSSSGRPNQPQHF.

The chain uses TRBV6-2 or TRBV6-3 and TRBJ2-7; 10 positions match TRBD2. Germline CDR1 is MNHEY and CDR2 is SVGEGT. This CDR3 contains 17 residues. The ends lost 2 bases at V and 1 base at J; junction bases unmatched: 8. CDR3 region: CASSYVDLAGESYEQYF. CDR3 nucleotides: TGTGCCAGCAGTTACGTAGACCTAGCGGGGGAATCCTACGAGCAGTACTTC.

CDR3 nucleotides: TGCGCCAGCAGCCAAGATGGGTTAGCGGGGATCCAAGAGACCCAGTACTTC. Translating gives CASSQDGLAGIQETQYF. The chain joins TRBV4-1 to TRBJ2-5; the match to TRBD2 covers 8 bases. CDR3 size: 17 residues. The germline CDR1 and CDR2 sequences are MGHRA and YSYEKL. The V gene end was trimmed by 0 bases and the J gene end by 1 base; junction bases not matched to a gene: 7.

The chain recombines TRBV5-5 with TRBJ2-3; D gene unclear. V shed 0 bases and J shed 7 bases, with 12 bases lying between them. The germline V gene has CDR1 SGHKS and CDR2 YYEKEE (reference sequence). There are 14 residues in the CDR3. The CDR3 DNA is TGTGCCAGCAGCTTGGCGAAGACACCTTATACGCAGTATTTT. Its protein product is CASSLAKTPYTQYF.

The chain links TRBV7-8 to TRBJ2-7; 10 bases line up with TRBD2. The DNA end is more similar to TRBJ2-5, so the J call may be wrong. Germline values: CDR1 SGHVS, CDR2 FQNEAQ. This CDR3 spans 19 amino acids. This CDR3 reads CASSLARPSGRNRGETQYF. The CDR3 DNA sequence: TGTGCCAGCAGCTTAGCGCGGCCTAGCGGGAGAAACCGGGGAGAGACCCAGTACTTC.

The V gene is TRBV27, the J gene TRBJ1-4; tentatively, D is TRBD1 (5 bases). CDR1 and CDR2 (germline): MNHEY, SMNVEV (reference sequence). V shed 6 bases and J shed 12 bases, with 20 bases lying between them. The CDR3 covers 14 residues. CDR3 protein: CASSLSPPGLELFF. CDR3 nucleotide sequence: TGTGCCAGCAGCCTTTCCCCTCCGGGGCTTGAACTGTTTTTT.

This clonotype was seen a few times. The chain carries TRBV11-2 and TRBJ1-2; 9 bases line up with TRBD1. Germline V CDR1 and CDR2: SGHAT, FQNNGV. The trim removed 5 bases at V and 7 bases at J, leaving 14 bases unmatched. The CDR3 covers 16 residues. The chain's CDR3 is CASSPIRDRVVGGYTF. The CDR3 bases are TGTGCCAGCAGCCCAATCCGGGACAGGGTCGTAGGTGGCTACACCTTC.

Points on this clonotype: The junction does not match germline at one end; this may be a read error. The gene calls are TRBV11-2 and TRBJ2-5, with a possible D match to TRBD1 (5 bases). The DNA end is a closer match to TRBJ2-7, so the J assignment may be wrong. This CDR3 is 14 amino acids long. CDR1 is SGHAT and CDR2 is FQNNGV in the germline V gene. The CDR3 here is CAGSLRQTTYEQYF. The CDR3 DNA reads TGTGCCGGCAGCTTGAGACAGACCACCTACGAGCAGTACTTC.

This clonotype was seen a few times. The chain joins TRBV29-1 to TRBJ2-2; 7 bases align to TRBD1. V shed 3 bases and J 7 bases; nucleotides not matched to a gene: 8. The CDR3 has 14 residues. Germline V gene sequence: CDR1 SQVTM, CDR2 ANQGSEA. Here the CDR3 reads CSVDVTGSSGELFF. The CDR3 coding sequence is TGCAGCGTTGATGTGACAGGGTCTAGCGGGGAGCTGTTTTTT.

The V and J genes are TRBV9 and TRBJ2-3, with D possibly matching TRBD2 (7 bases). V was clipped by 3 bases and J by 6 bases, with 11 bases between them. CDR3 length: 13 amino acids. Germline CDR1 SGDLS, CDR2 YYNGEE. This chain's CDR3 is CASSAGGGDTQYF. CDR3 sequence (DNA): TGTGCCAGCAGCGCCGGCGGGGGCGATACGCAGTATTTT.

The chain carries TRBV3-1 and TRBJ2-3, with D tentatively TRBD1 or TRBD2 (6 bases each). Looked up from germline, CDR1 is LGHDT and CDR2 is YNNKEL (reference sequence). The CDR3 totals 16 residues. With 4 bases removed from V and 1 base from J, the gap between germline ends came to 15 bases. CDR3 coding DNA: TGTGCCAGCAGCCCGAATGAGGGGGGACGCACAGATACGCAGTATTTT. Residues: CASSPNEGGRTDTQYF.

This clonotype has just a few counts. The rearrangement links TRBV19 to TRBJ2-4, with D perhaps matching TRBD2 (6 bases). Trimming shortened V by 5 bases and J by 3 bases, and 14 bases separated the two germline ends. This CDR3 has 15 amino acids. The germline gives CDR1 LNHDA, CDR2 SQIVND (reference sequence). The CDR3 bases are TGTGCCAGTAGTGGTATAGCGGAAGGCAAAAACATTCAGTACTTC. This sequence encodes CASSGIAEGKNIQYF.

This clonotype turned up a few times. The chain carries TRBV6-2 or TRBV6-3 and TRBJ2-5, with 8 bases fitting TRBD2. J lost 5 bases, V lost 7 bases, and 9 bases had no gene match. Germline V gives CDR1 MNHEY, CDR2 SVGEGT. This CDR3 region has 14 residues. CDR3 nucleotides: TGTGCCAGCAACCCCAGCGGGAGCTTGGAGACCCAGTACTTC. Protein sequence: CASNPSGSLETQYF.

This chain links TRBV5-1 with TRBJ1-1; D is unresolved. The CDR3 is 14 residues long. Deletions cut 4 bases from V and 1 base from J, with 11 bases between. Germline lookup yields CDR1 SGHRS and CDR2 YFSETQ. The CDR3: CASSISTENTEAFF. The DNA of the CDR3 is TGCGCCAGCAGCATATCAACTGAGAACACTGAAGCTTTCTTT.

V and J are TRBV6-6 and TRBJ2-1; 11 bases match TRBD2. CDR3 length equals 16 residues. CDR1 is MNHNY and CDR2 is SVGAGI in the germline V gene (reference sequence). Trimming took 6 bases from V and 5 from J; bases not matched to a gene: 9. The CDR3 nucleotides are TGTGCCAGCAGCCCTACTAGCGGGGGCTCTCACAATGAGCAGTTCTTC. Amino acid sequence: CASSPTSGGSHNEQFF.

This clonotype was detected ten times or more. V usage is TRBV4-2 and J usage is TRBJ2-7; the D gene is possibly TRBD2 (6 bases). There are 17 residues in the CDR3. CDR1 is LGHNA and CDR2 is YNFKEQ in the germline V gene. Trimming took 0 bases from V and 0 from J, leaving 15 bases between them. The CDR3 nucleotides read TGTGCCAGCAGCCAAGACCAAGGCGGGCGGGACTCCTACGAGCAGTACTTC. Translated: CASSQDQGGRDSYEQYF.

CDR3 sequence: CASSEGQAGYTF. CDR3 DNA sequence: TGCGCCAGCAGTGAGGGGCAGGCCGGCTACACCTTC. The J gene is TRBJ1-2, the V gene TRBV10-2; D ambiguous. V gave up 2 bases and J gave up 8 bases, with 9 bases separating them. The CDR3 sequence is 12 residues long. In germline, CDR1 is WSHSY, CDR2 SAAADI.

The chain uses TRBV25-1 and TRBJ2-1, with 11 bases identical to TRBD2. The CDR3 is made up of 17 amino acids. The germline CDR1 and CDR2 sequences are MGHDK and SYGVNS. Trimming removed 2 bases from V and 7 bases from J; junction bases left unmatched: 10. CDR3 sequence reads: CASSEHKLAGVGNEQFF. CDR3 coding DNA: TGTGCCAGCAGTGAACACAAACTAGCGGGAGTAGGTAATGAGCAGTTCTTC.

This clonotype showed up just a few times. CDR3 nucleotide sequence: TGCAGTGCTAGTTTCTTCCGGGGAGAGGGGTTGGACATTCAGTACTTC. The encoded protein is CSASFFRGEGLDIQYF. This sequence joins TRBV20-1 and TRBJ2-4; D is possibly TRBD1 or TRBD2 (5 bases each). The length of the CDR3 is 16 residues. V was trimmed by 3 bases and J by 8 bases, leaving 23 bases between them. The germline V gene encodes CDR1 DFQATT and CDR2 SNEGSKA (reference sequence).

The genes are TRBV28 and TRBJ2-5; TRBD2 is a possible D gene (5 bases). Germline loops: CDR1 MDHEN, CDR2 SYDVKM. The length of the CDR3 is 16 residues. V was pared by 6 bases and J by 1 base, with 18 bases between. CDR3: CASSSNEGAGQETQYF. The CDR3 DNA follows: TGTGCCAGCAGCAGCAATGAGGGCGCTGGCCAAGAGACCCAGTACTTC.

CDR3 nucleotide sequence: TGTGCCAGCAGTTTTAGCGGGGGGGTTACTAGCACAGATACGCAGTATTTT. It translates to CASSFSGGVTSTDTQYF. The V and J genes are TRBV28 and TRBJ2-3; 11 bases fit TRBD2. V trimming: 3 bases; J trimming: 0 bases; junction bases outside the gene matches: 5. The CDR3 consists of 17 residues. Germline V gene data show CDR1 as MDHEN and CDR2 as SYDVKM. The full variable domain, in which reference TRBV28 and TRBJ2-3 provide the parts outside the CDR3, is DVKVTQSSRYLVKRTGEKVFLECVQDMDHENMFWYRQDPGLGLRLIYFSYDVKMKEKGDIPEGYSVSREKKERFSLILESASTNQTSMYLCASSFSGGVTSTDTQYFGPGTRLTVL.

This clonotype turned up a few times. The chain has TRBV7-9 and TRBJ1-2; possibly TRBD1 for D (5 bases). V shed 2 bases and J shed 6 bases, with 16 bases lying between them. This CDR3 has 15 residues. The germline gives CDR1 SEHNR, CDR2 FQNEAQ (reference sequence). The CDR3 coding sequence is TGTGCCAGCAGCTTACCCGGGACCCTCCCAAATGGCTACACCTTC. Amino acid sequence: CASSLPGTLPNGYTF.